These 7 T cell receptor beta chains came from one sample sequenced in a study of beta chain features in type 1 diabetes. Reverse transcription of all isolated RNA meant that expressed TCRB transcripts were sequenced. Produced via immunoSEQ multiplex PCR; TCRdb's table is partial and in-frame only. The table shows roughly 150,000 clones, with about 9.8% occurring only once. The sequenced material came from central memory CD4+ T cells from blood. These receptors all stem from a woman between 18 and 30 years old in good health.

This sequence joins TRBV27 and TRBJ2-5; the D gene is possibly TRBD2 (7 bases). Between the trimmed V and J ends, which lost 5 bases and 1 base, there was a span of 14 bases. Germline V gene lookup returns CDR1 MNHEY and CDR2 SMNVEV (reference sequence). This CDR3 region has 15 residues. CDR3 in amino acids: CASSRLGGPQETQYF. In nucleotides, the CDR3 is TGTGCCAGCAGTCGGTTGGGGGGGCCCCAAGAGACCCAGTACTTC.

This clone has only a few counts. This rearrangement joins TRBV10-2 to TRBJ2-1, with TRBD2 matching 11 bases. Trimming removed 8 bases from V and 9 bases from J; junction bases left unmatched: 9. Germline V gene lookup returns CDR1 WSHSY and CDR2 SAAADI. The CDR3 loop spans 14 amino acids. CDR3 in amino acids: CASRTSGGNGEQFF. As DNA, the CDR3 is TGCGCCAGCCGAACTAGCGGGGGTAACGGTGAGCAGTTCTTC.

The chain combines TRBV10-2 with TRBJ2-5, with unresolved D. V was clipped by 2 bases and J by 5 bases, with 12 bases between them. From germline, CDR1 is WSHSY and CDR2 SAAADI. The CDR3 runs 14 residues. The CDR3 loop reads CASSEISSRETQYF. The CDR3 nucleotides read TGCGCCAGCAGTGAGATAAGTTCGCGGGAGACCCAGTACTTC.

This clone turned up a few times. A much larger clone differs from this one at a single base, so this may be a read error. Other DNA sequences of this sample code for an identical CDR3. This chain links TRBV11-2 with TRBJ2-1; no clear D. The germline V gene has CDR1 SGHAT and CDR2 FQNNGV. Trimming removed 0 bases from V and 6 bases from J, with 6 bases in between. The CDR3 loop spans 13 amino acids. The CDR3 DNA is TGTGCCAGCAGCTTAGACAGAGGCAATGAGCAGTTCTTC. It encodes CASSLDRGNEQFF.

Ten or more counts support this clone. V usage is TRBV5-6 and J usage is TRBJ1-3; D is perhaps TRBD1 (6 bases). This CDR3 is 13 amino acids long. Germline lookup yields CDR1 SGHDT and CDR2 YYEEEE. V lost 2 bases and J 8 bases, leaving 11 bases between the germline ends. The CDR3: CASSFSGADTIYF. The CDR3 DNA is TGTGCCAGCAGCTTCTCAGGGGCGGACACCATATATTTT.

The chain couples TRBV30 to TRBJ1-1; D is uncertain. Trimming shortened V by 2 bases and J by 0 bases, and 13 bases separated the two germline ends. This CDR3 spans 15 amino acids. CDR1 and CDR2 (germline): GTSNPN, SVGIG (reference sequence). CDR3 loop: CAWSPGGGMNTEAFF. CDR3 DNA sequence: TGTGCCTGGAGTCCGGGTGGAGGAATGAACACTGAAGCTTTCTTT.

This clone has just a few counts. The chain has TRBV11-3 and TRBJ1-1, with 8 bases identical to TRBD1. This CDR3 contains 15 residues. Per the germline V gene, CDR1 is SGHNT and CDR2 is YENEEA. The trim removed 4 bases at V and 4 bases at J, leaving 8 bases unmatched. The CDR3 DNA follows: TGTGCCAGCAGCTCCGGACAGGGATTTGGCACTGAAGCTTTCTTT. Translated: CASSSGQGFGTEAFF.